The clone carrying this T cell receptor (beta chain) is labeled as medium-sized. As yet, its antigen is unknown. The sample comes from a study of OX40 agonist ivuxolimab in advanced cancers. The overall study: Dose-escalation cases comprised hepatocellular carcinoma, melanoma, renal cell or head and neck cancer. Prior checkpoint blockade (anti-PD-1, anti-PD-L1 or anti-CTLA-4) was permitted; 35% to 50% had it. Whole-study results and caveats: Antigen specificity remained undetermined for the expanded peripheral T cells. Researchers report that CD8+ T cells had, on average, more expanded clones than CD4+.

Some clones are missing from TCRdb's copy, which holds only in-frame ones; the method was immunoSEQ multiplex PCR. The sample contains about 15,000 clones, 80% of which appear only once. The sample consisted of CD4+ or CD8+ T cells sorted from blood, taken in a trial of the OX40 agonist ivuxolimab. The clonotype was recovered from an adult with an advanced solid tumor such as melanoma, head and neck, liver or kidney cancer.

The CDR3 region has the DNA TGCGCCAGCAGCCCTGGGGAGACCCAGTACTTC. Its translation: CASSPGETQYF. The chain combines TRBV5-1 with TRBJ2-5, with unresolved D. CDR3 length: 11 amino acids. From germline, CDR1 is SGHRS and CDR2 YFSETQ. Trimming shortened V by 4 bases and J by 5 bases, and 6 bases separated the two germline ends.